This T cell receptor beta chain was sequenced for a study of cytomegalovirus exposure and HLA in healthy donors. On this clone itself: Its antigen is currently unknown.

Whole-study findings and limits: Sequencing likely generated an artifact that appeared as a cluster of highly shared sequence variants. In a later analysis, the majority of CMV-associated beta chains seemingly showed HLA restriction.

Amplification used 60 Vbeta primers and 13 Jbeta primers. Only in-frame clones appear in the TCRdb table, and some are missing; sequencing was by immunoSEQ multiplex PCR. The table records 150,000 to 200,000 clones, around 84% of them present only once. CDR1 is LNHDA, CDR2 SQIVND, per germline (reference sequence). Between the trimmed V and J ends, which lost 4 bases and 0 bases, there was a span of 10 bases. The CDR3 has 15 residues. This receptor was taken from a young man in good health and CMV-seronegative. Sequencing was performed on PBMCs. The chain combines TRBV19 with TRBJ1-5, with D perhaps TRBD1 (5 bases). In DNA, the CDR3 is TGTGCCAGTAGTAACCCAGGGAATAGCAATCAGCCCCAGCATTTT. It yields the protein CASSNPGNSNQPQHF.